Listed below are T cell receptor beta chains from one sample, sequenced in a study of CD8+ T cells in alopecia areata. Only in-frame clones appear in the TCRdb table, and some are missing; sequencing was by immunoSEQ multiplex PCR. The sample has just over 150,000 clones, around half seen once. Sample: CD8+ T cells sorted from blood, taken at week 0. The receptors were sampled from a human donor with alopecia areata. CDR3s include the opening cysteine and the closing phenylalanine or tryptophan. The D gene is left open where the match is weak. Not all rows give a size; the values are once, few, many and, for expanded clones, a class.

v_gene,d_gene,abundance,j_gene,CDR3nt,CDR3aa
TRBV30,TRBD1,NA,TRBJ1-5,TGTGCCACCGGGACAGGGGGCAATCAGCCCCAGCATTTT,CATGTGGNQPQHF
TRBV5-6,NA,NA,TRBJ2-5,TGTGCCAGCAGCTTTTCGGAGAGGGAGACCCAGTACTTC,CASSFSERETQYF
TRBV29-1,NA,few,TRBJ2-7,TGCAGCGTTGAAGACGAAACGGTCTACGAGCAGTACTTC,CSVEDETVYEQYF
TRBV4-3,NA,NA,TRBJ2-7,TGCGCCAGCAGCCAAAGTCAAACCCTCTCGTACGAGCAGTACTTC,CASSQSQTLSYEQYF
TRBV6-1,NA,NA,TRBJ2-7,TGTGCCAGCAGTGACCCGGGGCGGGAGCAGTACTTC,CASSDPGREQYF
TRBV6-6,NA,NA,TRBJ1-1,TGTGCCAGCAGTAGTCCTACTGAAGCTTTCTTT,CASSSPTEAFF
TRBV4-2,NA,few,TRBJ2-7,TGTGCCAGCAGCCAAGAAAGGTCCTTCTCCTACGAGCAGTACTTC,CASSQERSFSYEQYF
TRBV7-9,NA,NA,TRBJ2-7,TGTGCCAGCAGCACGGGGAGCTCCTACGAGCAGTACTTC,CASSTGSSYEQYF
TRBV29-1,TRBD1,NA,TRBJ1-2,TGCAGCGTTCAGGACAGGGACGTGAACTATGGCTACACCTTC,CSVQDRDVNYGYTF
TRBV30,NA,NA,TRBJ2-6,TGTGCCTGGAGTATAGGGTACGGGGCCAACGTCCTGACTTTC,CAWSIGYGANVLTF
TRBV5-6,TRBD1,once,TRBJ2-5,TGTGCCAGCAGCCCCCGTTGGGGGACAGCAGAAGAGACCCAGTACTTC,CASSPRWGTAEETQYF
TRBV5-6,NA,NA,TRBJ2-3,TGTGCCAGCAGCTTGGTTGTGTCGGCCGAGGATACGCAGTATTTT,CASSLVVSAEDTQYF
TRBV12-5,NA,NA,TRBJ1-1,TGTGCTAGTGGTTTGGGACCGAACACTGAAGCTTTCTTT,CASGLGPNTEAFF
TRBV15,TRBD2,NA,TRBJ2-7,TGTGCCACCAGCATGACTAGCGGGGGATCCTCCTACGAGCAGTACTTC,CATSMTSGGSSYEQYF
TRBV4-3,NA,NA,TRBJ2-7,TGCGCCAGCAGCCAAGAGACTACTTTGACAGATAAATACGAGCAGTACTTC,CASSQETTLTDKYEQYF
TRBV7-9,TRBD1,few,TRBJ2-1,TGTGCCAGCAGCTCCGACAGGGTCAGTCTTAATGAGCAGTTCTTC,CASSSDRVSLNEQFF
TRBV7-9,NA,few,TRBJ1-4,TGTGCCAGCAGCTTAGGGTCGGTTGAAAAACTGTTTTTT,CASSLGSVEKLFF
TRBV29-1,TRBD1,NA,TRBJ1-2,TGCAGCGTTGAAGGGACAGGGCCCTATGGCTACACCTTC,CSVEGTGPYGYTF
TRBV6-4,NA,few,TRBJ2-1,TGTGCCACCGGAAAAGACAGCTACAATGAGCAGTTCTTC,CATGKDSYNEQFF
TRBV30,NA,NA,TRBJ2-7,TGTGCCTGGAGTGTCCCAGAGGGATCCTACGAGCAGTACTTC,CAWSVPEGSYEQYF
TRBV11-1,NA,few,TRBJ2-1,TGTGCCAGCAGTCCCCCGGCCGATGAGCAGTTCTTC,CASSPPADEQFF
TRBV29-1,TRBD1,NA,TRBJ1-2,TGCAGCGTCATAGGACAGGGCAACTATGGCTACACCTTC,CSVIGQGNYGYTF
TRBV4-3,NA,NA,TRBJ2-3,TGCGCCAGCAGCCCTAGGGTATTCACAGATACGCAGTATTTT,CASSPRVFTDTQYF
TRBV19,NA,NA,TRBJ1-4,TGTGCCAGTACCCCTGAGGTGGGGGTTGATGAAAAACTGTTTTTT,CASTPEVGVDEKLFF
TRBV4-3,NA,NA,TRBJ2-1,TGCGCCAGCAGCCAGGGCACACAAGTTTACAATGAGCAGTTCTTC,CASSQGTQVYNEQFF
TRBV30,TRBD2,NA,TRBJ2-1,TGTGCCTGGAGTGGAGGGGAGGGGCAGTTCTTC,CAWSGGEGQFF
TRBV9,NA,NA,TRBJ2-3,TGTGCCAGCAGCGTCTCGGGGACGGGTGCAGATACGCAGTATTTT,CASSVSGTGADTQYF
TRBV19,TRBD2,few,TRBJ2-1,TGTGCCAGTAGTATTAGCGGGGGGGTCTACAATGAGCAGTTCTTC,CASSISGGVYNEQFF
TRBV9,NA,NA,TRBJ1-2,TGTGCCAGCAGCAACAGTCCAGGAGATTTGGGCGGCTACACCTTC,CASSNSPGDLGGYTF
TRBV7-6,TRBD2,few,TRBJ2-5,TGTGCCAGCAGCCTCATGGCGGGGGGGCTACGGGAGACCCAGTACTTC,CASSLMAGGLRETQYF
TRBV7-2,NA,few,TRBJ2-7,TGTGCCAGCAGCCCTAACGGGGACGAGCAGTACTTC,CASSPNGDEQYF
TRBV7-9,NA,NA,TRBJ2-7,TGTGCCAGCAGCCTCCAGACGGAGCGATTGGGCGACGAGCAGTACTTC,CASSLQTERLGDEQYF
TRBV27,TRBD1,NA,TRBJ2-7,TGTGCCAGCAGTTTCTCCAGGGGGCGGGAGCAGTACTTC,CASSFSRGREQYF
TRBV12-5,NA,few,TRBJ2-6,TGTGCTAGTGGGGGCTCTGGGGCCAACGTCCTGACTTTC,CASGGSGANVLTF
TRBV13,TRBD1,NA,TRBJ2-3,TGTGCCAGCAGCGGCGACAGGGAAGGGTCAGATACGCAGTATTTT,CASSGDREGSDTQYF
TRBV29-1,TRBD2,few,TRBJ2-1,TGCAGCTTCGCCGGGACTAGCGGGACCTCCTACAATGAGCAGTTCTTC,CSFAGTSGTSYNEQFF
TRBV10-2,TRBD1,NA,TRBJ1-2,TGCGCCAGCAGTCATGCTGGACAGGGTCGAGATGGCTACACCTTC,CASSHAGQGRDGYTF
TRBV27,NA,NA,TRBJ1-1,TGTGCCAGCAGTGCCCGGGGTTTGATGAACACTGAAGCTTTCTTT,CASSARGLMNTEAFF
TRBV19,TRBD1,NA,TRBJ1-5,TGTGCCAGTAGTCAACAGGGGATTCAGCCCCAGCATTTT,CASSQQGIQPQHF
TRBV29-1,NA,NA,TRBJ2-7,TGCAGCGTTGGAGATGGAAACTACGAGCAGTACTTC,CSVGDGNYEQYF
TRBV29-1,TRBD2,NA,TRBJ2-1,TGCAGCGTTGATGGTCGGGCGGGGGGTTACAATGAGCAGTTCTTC,CSVDGRAGGYNEQFF
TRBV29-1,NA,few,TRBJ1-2,TGCAGCGTCGATCAGGGAACTGGCTACACCTTC,CSVDQGTGYTF
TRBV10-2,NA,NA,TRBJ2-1,TGCGCCAGCAGTGGTGGCAATGAGCAGTTCTTC,CASSGGNEQFF
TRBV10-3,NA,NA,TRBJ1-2,TGTGCCATCAGTGACGAGAAAGACTATGGCTACACCTTC,CAISDEKDYGYTF
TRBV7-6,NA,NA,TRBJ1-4,TGTGCCAGCAGCTTAGGCGGAGGGGAGTTTGAAAAACTGTTTTTT,CASSLGGGEFEKLFF
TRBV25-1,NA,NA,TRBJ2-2,TGTGCCAGCAGTGAGGACACCGGGGAGCTGTTTTTT,CASSEDTGELFF
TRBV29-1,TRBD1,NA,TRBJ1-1,TGCAGCGTTGCAGGGGGCAAGTACACTGAAGCTTTCTTT,CSVAGGKYTEAFF
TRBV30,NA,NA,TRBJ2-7,TGTGCCTGGAGTCGGGATGAGGGTTACGAGCAGTACTTC,CAWSRDEGYEQYF
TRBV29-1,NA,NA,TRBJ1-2,TGCAGCGTTGAAAAGGGAATCTATGGCTACACCTTC,CSVEKGIYGYTF
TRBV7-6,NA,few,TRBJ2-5,TGTGCCAGCAGCTTAGCGGCAGGGCGAGAGACCCAGTACTTC,CASSLAAGRETQYF
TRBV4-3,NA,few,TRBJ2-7,TGCGCCAGCAGCCAAGGGCAGGGCTACTCCTACGAGCAGTACTTC,CASSQGQGYSYEQYF